The rows below give T cell receptor beta chains drawn from one sample of a study of cytomegalovirus exposure and HLA in healthy donors. Only in-frame clones appear in the TCRdb table, and some are missing; sequencing was by immunoSEQ multiplex PCR. The profile covers 95,000 to 150,000 clones, with 80% appearing a single time and approximately 8.8% taken by the ten largest. What was sequenced was PBMCs. Receptor source: a female donor in good health and CMV-seropositive. The CDR3 runs from the conserved cysteine through the conserved F or W. A D gene is named only where the DNA matches it firmly. Expanded clones are given a class, and other clones once, few, many or no size at all.

TRBD1	few	TRBV2	TRBJ1-2	TGTGCCAGCAGAGGACAGGGGGCGGCGTATGGCTACACCTTC	CASRGQGAAYGYTF
TRBD1	-	TRBV15	TRBJ1-6	TGTGCCACCAGCAGGGCCGGGACAGGGGGTTCACCCCTCCACTTT	CATSRAGTGGSPLHF
-	-	TRBV6-5	TRBJ2-1	TGTGCCAGCCGAATCGGGCGGGGGCCCGGTGATGAGCAGTTCTTC	CASRIGRGPGDEQFF
-	-	TRBV7-2	TRBJ2-3	TGTGCCAGCAGCGCGAACACAGATACGCAGTATTTT	CASSANTDTQYF
-	-	TRBV5-1	TRBJ1-4	TGCGCCAGCAGCTTGGGTTTCGGGTTCAATGAAAAACTGTTTTTT	CASSLGFGFNEKLFF
-	-	TRBV5-1	TRBJ2-3	TGCGCCAGCGGACAGACAGGGAGGACAGATACGCAGTATTTT	CASGQTGRTDTQYF
TRBD1	-	TRBV7-6	TRBJ1-5	TGTGCCAGCAGCCAGGGGGAAGGTCAGCCCCAGCATTTT	CASSQGEGQPQHF
-	-	TRBV7-2	TRBJ1-1	TGTGCCAGCAGCGAGCGCATGAACACTGAAGCTTTCTTT	CASSERMNTEAFF
-	-	TRBV10-3	TRBJ2-1	TGTGCCATCACCGACCAACGAGGCAATGAGCAGTTCTTC	CAITDQRGNEQFF
TRBD2	-	TRBV30	TRBJ2-3	TGTGCCTGGAGCAGAGGCGGGGGGGGAGATACGCAGTATTTT	CAWSRGGGGDTQYF
TRBD1	once	TRBV7-2	TRBJ2-1	TGTGCCAGCAGCCCTCGGACAGGGCTGAACAATGAGCAGTTCTTC	CASSPRTGLNNEQFF
-	-	TRBV15	TRBJ1-5	TGTGCCACCAGCGGTCCTCCCGGGGGTTATAGCAATCAGCCCCAGCATTTT	CATSGPPGGYSNQPQHF
-	-	TRBV6-1	TRBJ2-3	TGTGCCAGCAGCCGATGGACAGGCACAGATACGCAGTATTTT	CASSRWTGTDTQYF
-	few	TRBV6-1	TRBJ1-1	TGTGCCAGCAGTGTAGGACCACAGGGAAGATATACTGAAGCTTTCTTT	CASSVGPQGRYTEAFF
-	-	TRBV7-9	TRBJ1-4	TGTGCCAGCAGCTTAGCGTACAGCCAGACGAATGAAAAACTGTTTTTT	CASSLAYSQTNEKLFF
-	once	TRBV15	TRBJ2-3	TGTGCCACCAGCAGAGATAAAGGGACATCCTACCGGGATACGCAGTATTTT	CATSRDKGTSYRDTQYF
-	-	TRBV30	TRBJ1-2	TGTGCCTGGACAGATTACTATGGCTACACCTTC	CAWTDYYGYTF
TRBD1	-	TRBV14	TRBJ2-3	TGTGCCAGCAGGACAGGGGGAACAGATACGCAGTATTTT	CASRTGGTDTQYF
-	-	TRBV27	TRBJ1-2	TGTGCCAGCAGTATAAACAGGGCCCTAGGGAATGGCTACACCTTC	CASSINRALGNGYTF
TRBD1	-	TRBV19	TRBJ1-2	TGTGCCAGTAGTATCCGACAGGGGTATGGCTACACCTTC	CASSIRQGYGYTF
-	-	TRBV4-1	TRBJ1-2	TGCGCCAGCAGCCAAGATATGGGAGGGCCCTATGGCTACACCTTC	CASSQDMGGPYGYTF
-	-	TRBV29-1	TRBJ1-2	TGCAGCGTTCAACTCGCCCGGGACTACTATGGCTACACCTTC	CSVQLARDYYGYTF
TRBD1	-	TRBV18	TRBJ2-5	TGTGCCAGCAGACAACTCCCCGGGACAGAAGAGACCCAGTACTTC	CASRQLPGTEETQYF
TRBD1	few	TRBV27	TRBJ1-4	TGTGCCAGCAGTATGTGGGACAGTGGTAATGAAAAACTGTTTTTT	CASSMWDSGNEKLFF
-	few	TRBV21-1	TRBJ1-2	TGTGCCAGCAGCCACTACAGGGGGGGCTACACCTTC	CASSHYRGGYTF
TRBD2	-	TRBV7-2	TRBJ2-2	TGTGCCAGCAGCTCCCGGACTAGCAGGAACACCGGGGAGCTGTTTTTT	CASSSRTSRNTGELFF
-	-	TRBV6-5	TRBJ2-3	TGTGCCAGCAGTTACTTCCAGAACGCAGATACGCAGTATTTT	CASSYFQNADTQYF
-	-	TRBV27	TRBJ2-1	TGTGCCAGCAGTTTGTCGGGACAAACGTACAATGAGCAGTTCTTC	CASSLSGQTYNEQFF
-	-	TRBV5-4	TRBJ1-2	TGTGCCAGCAGCTTGGGCAGTACGTCGTATGGCTACACCTTC	CASSLGSTSYGYTF
-	-	TRBV5-4	TRBJ2-7	TGTGCCAGCAGCAAGGACAGAAGCTCCTACGAGCAGTACTTC	CASSKDRSSYEQYF
-	-	TRBV7-9	TRBJ1-2	TGTGCCAGCAGCTTTTCGCGGGAGTTGTCCTTC	CASSFSRELSF
-	-	TRBV7-8	TRBJ2-7	TGTGCCAGCAGCTACACTAGATCCGAGCAGTACTTC	CASSYTRSEQYF
-	-	TRBV10-1	TRBJ2-1	TGCGCCAGCAGTGAGGGGGGGGCAAATGAGCAGTTCTTC	CASSEGGANEQFF
TRBD2	-	TRBV5-1	TRBJ2-5	TGCGCCAGCAGCTTAGGACTAGCGGGGGAGACCCAGTACTTC	CASSLGLAGETQYF
-	-	TRBV11-3	TRBJ2-1	TGTGCCAGCAGTACAACCAGCAATGAGCAGTTCTTC	CASSTTSNEQFF
-	-	TRBV6-6	TRBJ1-5	TGTGCCAGCAGTTTCCAGGGCAATCAGCCCCAGCATTTT	CASSFQGNQPQHF
TRBD1	-	TRBV11-2	TRBJ1-5	TGTGCCAGCAGCCGGACAGGTAGCAATCAGCCCCAGCATTTT	CASSRTGSNQPQHF
TRBD1	-	TRBV29-1	TRBJ2-5	TGCAGCGCCGGGAACAGGGGCGTCGAGACCCAGTACTTC	CSAGNRGVETQYF
TRBD1	-	TRBV19	TRBJ1-6	TGTGCCACCTACTCCGGGACAGACAATAATTCACCCCTCCACTTT	CATYSGTDNNSPLHF
-	-	TRBV9	TRBJ1-3	TGTGCCAGCAGCGCTGGAGGTGGAAACACCATATATTTT	CASSAGGGNTIYF
TRBD1	-	TRBV29-1	TRBJ2-3	TGCAGCGCCGACGACAGGGTCCTCACAGATACGCAGTATTTT	CSADDRVLTDTQYF
TRBD1	-	TRBV27	TRBJ1-5	TGTGCCAGCAGCAGGGGGCTCAACAATCAGCCCCAGCATTTT	CASSRGLNNQPQHF
TRBD1	-	TRBV6-1	TRBJ1-1	TGTGCCAGCAGGGACAGGGATGGGAACACTGAAGCTTTCTTT	CASRDRDGNTEAFF
TRBD1	-	TRBV9	TRBJ1-2	TGTGCCAGCAGACGGACAGGGAGGCTGAATGGCTACACCTTC	CASRRTGRLNGYTF
TRBD1	-	TRBV7-8	TRBJ1-6	TGTGCCAGCAGCTTTTGGCCGGGACAGAGCAATTCACCCCTCCACTTT	CASSFWPGQSNSPLHF
TRBD1	-	TRBV19	TRBJ1-5	TGTGCCAGTAGTCCCAGGGGACAGGGTGGACAGCCCCAGCATTTT	CASSPRGQGGQPQHF
TRBD2	once	TRBV28	TRBJ2-1	TGTGCCAGCAGTGCCGGGACTAGAGCCGCCTACAATGAGCAGTTCTTC	CASSAGTRAAYNEQFF